A single sample is the source of the 27 T cell receptor beta chains below, sequenced in a study of CD8+ T cells in alopecia areata. Treatment defined: oral pan-JAK inhibitor, 5-10 mg twice daily. Sequencing used cDNA as its template, made by extracting RNA and reverse transcribing it. Data came from immunoSEQ multiplex PCR; TCRdb stores just in-frame clones and leaves some out. The sample holds 130,000 to 150,000 clones, roughly 82% seen once. This specimen was CD8+ T cells sorted from blood, taken at week 4, from a patient treated with tofacitinib. The receptors were sampled from a human donor with alopecia areata.

The chain carries TRBV10-3 and TRBJ2-4, with D perhaps TRBD1 (6 bases). The germline V and J ends were trimmed by 3 bases and 7 bases, with 13 bases remaining between them. CDR3 length: 14 residues. Germline lookup yields CDR1 ENHRY and CDR2 SYGVKD. In nucleotides, the CDR3 is TGTGCCATCAGTGATGAGGGGGACCTTAACATTCAGTACTTC. Amino acid sequence: CAISDEGDLNIQYF.

V and J are TRBV7-2 and TRBJ2-7; D is unresolved. With 0 bases removed from V and 3 bases from J, the gap between germline ends came to 12 bases. The CDR3 loop spans 15 amino acids. The germline gives CDR1 SGHTA, CDR2 FQGNSA. Here the CDR3 reads CASSLAADWDYEQYF. In DNA, the CDR3 is TGTGCCAGCAGCTTAGCGGCCGACTGGGACTACGAGCAGTACTTC.

The CDR3 coding sequence is TGTGCCAGCACCCCAGAAGGGCGGGGGGGCCAAGAGACCCAGTACTTC. Translating it yields CASTPEGRGGQETQYF. J is TRBJ2-5 and V is TRBV7-6; 9 bases agree with TRBD2. V lost 7 bases and J lost 1; bases outside the gene matches: 10. CDR1 is SGHVS, CDR2 FNYEAQ, per germline. This CDR3 region has 16 residues.

The chain couples TRBV13 to TRBJ1-2, with a tentative D call TRBD1 (5 bases). The germline V gene has CDR1 PRHDT and CDR2 FYEKMQ (reference sequence). V gave up 0 bases and J gave up 5 bases, with 13 bases separating them. This CDR3 has 15 residues. Written as DNA, the CDR3 is TGTGCCAGCAGCTTAGGCCTGGGCGACAGATATGGCTACACCTTC. Translation gives CASSLGLGDRYGYTF.

The chain combines TRBV9 with TRBJ2-7; unclear D gene. Germline values: CDR1 SGDLS, CDR2 YYNGEE. Trimming pared 1 base from V and 0 bases from J, leaving 8 bases between. CDR3 size: 14 residues. CDR3 coding DNA: TGTGCCAGCAGCGTATCTTCCCGCTCCTACGAGCAGTACTTC. Amino acid sequence: CASSVSSRSYEQYF.

The chain uses TRBV19 and TRBJ2-1; D may be TRBD1 (5 bases). This CDR3 region has 12 residues. Germline V CDR1 and CDR2: LNHDA, SQIVND (reference sequence). V lost 3 bases, J lost 9 bases, and 9 bases lay in between. The CDR3 DNA is TGTGCCAGTAGTATCGGTGGGGCTGAGCAGTTCTTC. It specifies CASSIGGAEQFF.

The V call is TRBV30, the J call TRBJ2-1, with D possibly TRBD2 on 6 matching bases. The CDR3 loop spans 15 amino acids. Germline CDR1 is GTSNPN and CDR2 is SVGIG (reference sequence). Between the trimmed V and J ends, which lost 0 bases and 4 bases, there was a span of 13 bases. The CDR3, as DNA: TGTGCCTGGAGTGTATGGCGTAGCGGATACAATGAGCAGTTCTTC. Amino acids: CAWSVWRSGYNEQFF.

This clone was seen many times. The chain combines TRBV4-3 with TRBJ2-3, with D perhaps matching TRBD1 (6 bases). This CDR3 spans 15 amino acids. V was shortened by 2 bases and J by 4 bases, with 13 bases between the two germline ends. Germline CDR1 is LGHNA and CDR2 is YSLEER. The CDR3 is CASSQRQDRADTQYF. The CDR3 region has the DNA TGCGCCAGCAGCCAACGACAGGACAGAGCAGATACGCAGTATTTT.

The genes are TRBV5-1 and TRBJ2-7; 7 nucleotides match TRBD1. Germline loops: CDR1 SGHRS, CDR2 YFSETQ. CDR3 size: 14 residues. V shed 0 bases, J shed 7 bases, and the junction held 7 bases outside the gene matches. Here the CDR3 DNA reads TGCGCCAGCAGCTTGGAGGACAGGCTACGGGAGCAGTACTTC. This codes for CASSLEDRLREQYF. Combining the CDR3 with reference TRBV5-1 and TRBJ2-7 gives the whole variable domain KAGVTQTPRYLIKTRGQQVTLSCSPISGHRSVSWYQQTPGQGLQFLFEYFSETQRNKGNFPGRFSGRQFSNSRSEMNVSTLELGDSALYLCASSLEDRLREQYFGPGTRLTVT.

This chain uses TRBV7-9 with TRBJ2-3; D gene ambiguous. With 3 bases removed from V and 0 bases from J, the gap between germline ends came to 7 bases. The CDR3 contains 14 residues. CDR1 and CDR2 (germline): SEHNR, FQNEAQ (reference sequence). CDR3 in amino acids: CASSFQQSTDTQYF. The CDR3 region has the DNA TGTGCCAGCAGCTTCCAGCAGAGCACAGATACGCAGTATTTT.

This rearrangement joins TRBV2 to TRBJ1-1, with D maybe TRBD1 (6 bases). Germline lookup yields CDR1 SNHLY and CDR2 FYNNEI. V was pared by 8 bases and J by 2 bases, with 18 bases between. CDR3 length: 15 residues. The CDR3 DNA sequence: TGTGCCAGCCCAAAAGGACAGCCTATCAACACTGAAGCTTTCTTT. This translates into CASPKGQPINTEAFF. The complete variable domain, with remaining parts taken from reference TRBV2 and TRBJ1-1, reads EPEVTQTPSHQVTQMGQEVILRCVPISNHLYFYWYRQILGQKVEFLVSFYNNEISEKSEIFDDQFSVERPDGSNFTLKIRSTKLEDSAMYFCASPKGQPINTEAFFGQGTRLTVV.

The V call is TRBV29-1, the J call TRBJ1-2, with 7 nucleotides matching TRBD1. V was clipped by 3 bases and J by 3 bases; unmatched bases: 4. The CDR3 consists of 13 residues. Germline V gives CDR1 SQVTM, CDR2 ANQGSEA. This CDR3 reads CSVEGRGDYGYTF. The CDR3 nucleotides read TGCAGCGTTGAGGGCAGGGGGGACTATGGCTACACCTTC.

The table lists this clone with a count of one. The chain has TRBV25-1 and TRBJ2-1, with 10 bases matching TRBD1. Germline V gene lookup returns CDR1 MGHDK and CDR2 SYGVNS. There are 15 residues in the CDR3. V shed 7 bases, J shed 5 bases, and the junction held 8 bases outside the gene matches. The CDR3 spells CASNRQGALHNEQFF. The CDR3 bases are TGTGCCAGCAACCGACAGGGGGCTTTACACAATGAGCAGTTCTTC. The full variable domain, rest sourced from reference TRBV25-1 and TRBJ2-1, is EADIYQTPRYLVIGTGKKITLECSQTMGHDKMYWYQQDPGMELHLIHYSYGVNSTEKGDLSSESTVSRIRTEHFPLTLESARPSHTSQYLCASNRQGALHNEQFFGPGTRLTVL.

The chain carries TRBV29-1 and TRBJ1-2; D remains unclear. The CDR3 sequence is 12 residues long. CDR1 and CDR2 (germline): SQVTM, ANQGSEA. V was shortened by 3 bases and J by 6 bases, with 11 bases between the two germline ends. The CDR3 sequence is CSVDDGVDGYTF. The CDR3 DNA sequence: TGCAGCGTTGACGACGGGGTAGATGGCTACACCTTC.

In DNA, the CDR3 is TGTGCCAGCAGTGACGGGGACAGGAGTAATGAAAAACTGTTTTTT. Translation gives CASSDGDRSNEKLFF. This chain joins TRBV2 and TRBJ1-4, with 8 bases that match TRBD1. The CDR3 is 15 residues long. Germline V gene data show CDR1 as SNHLY and CDR2 as FYNNEI. The V and J ends lost 3 bases and 4 bases, in that order; junction bases with no gene match: 4. Drawing the rest from reference TRBV2 and TRBJ1-4, the complete variable domain is EPEVTQTPSHQVTQMGQEVILRCVPISNHLYFYWYRQILGQKVEFLVSFYNNEISEKSEIFDDQFSVERPDGSNFTLKIRSTKLEDSAMYFCASSDGDRSNEKLFFGSGTQLSVL.

The rearrangement uses TRBV7-9 and TRBJ1-6; D not certain. The V gene's germline CDR1 is SEHNR and CDR2 FQNEAQ (reference sequence). CDR3 length: 16 residues. Trimming stripped 4 bases from V and 3 bases from J, with 13 bases between. CDR3 sequence (DNA): TGTGCCAGCAGCTCCCTTACGGGTTACTATAATTCACCCCTCCACTTT. Its protein is CASSSLTGYYNSPLHF.

The CDR3 spells CASSLGRGLEQYF. CDR3 sequence (DNA): TGTGCCAGCAGCTTGGGCAGGGGGCTCGAGCAGTACTTC. The chain links TRBV5-6 to TRBJ2-7, with 8 bases fitting TRBD1. With V trimmed by 0 bases and J by 6 bases, 2 bases remained unmatched. CDR1 and CDR2 (germline): SGHDT, YYEEEE. This CDR3 region has 13 residues.

Written as DNA, the CDR3 is TGCGCCAGCAGCCAAGTCACCAGGGGCCAAGAAAAACTGTTTTTT. Amino acid sequence: CASSQVTRGQEKLFF. The rearrangement uses TRBV4-1 and TRBJ1-4, with D possibly being TRBD1 (6 bases). V gave up 1 base and J gave up 8 bases, with 14 bases separating them. Germline CDR1 and CDR2: MGHRA and YSYEKL. The CDR3 consists of 15 residues.

V is TRBV27 and J is TRBJ2-7; D is uncertain. Trimming took off 5 bases at V and 6 bases at J, with 11 bases between the two ends. The germline gives CDR1 MNHEY, CDR2 SMNVEV (reference sequence). The CDR3 runs 12 residues. The CDR3 coding sequence is TGTGCCAGCAGTCCGGGCCTTGGCGAGCAGTACTTC. Protein: CASSPGLGEQYF.

The chain has TRBV2 and TRBJ1-1; D is undetermined. Germline V gene data show CDR1 as SNHLY and CDR2 as FYNNEI. The CDR3 is 16 amino acids. V was clipped by 5 bases and J by 0 bases, with 16 bases between them. The CDR3 sequence: CASSSTESNMNTEAFF. CDR3 nucleotide sequence: TGTGCCAGCAGTTCCACTGAATCTAACATGAACACTGAAGCTTTCTTT. The entire variable domain, with the rest obtained from reference TRBV2 and TRBJ1-1, is as follows: EPEVTQTPSHQVTQMGQEVILRCVPISNHLYFYWYRQILGQKVEFLVSFYNNEISEKSEIFDDQFSVERPDGSNFTLKIRSTKLEDSAMYFCASSSTESNMNTEAFFGQGTRLTVV.

The chain combines TRBV13 with TRBJ2-7; 9 bases match TRBD1. Germline CDR1 and CDR2: PRHDT and FYEKMQ (reference sequence). The CDR3 has 12 amino acids. Unmatched junction bases numbered 4, after V lost 7 bases and J lost 6 bases. The CDR3 loop is CASTDRGGEQYF. For the CDR3, the DNA is TGTGCCAGCACGGACAGGGGAGGCGAGCAGTACTTC.

A remark on this clone: Germline is not matched at one junction end, which may reflect a read error. V and J are TRBV7-8 and TRBJ2-2, with D tentatively TRBD1 (6 bases). This CDR3 region has 17 residues. The germline gives CDR1 SGHVS, CDR2 FQNEAQ. CDR3 loop: CASRFPTGAPNTGELFF. In DNA, the CDR3 is TGTGCCAGCCGCTTCCCGACAGGCGCGCCGAACACCGGGGAGCTGTTTTTT.

CDR3 amino acids: CASSIGQNNEQFF. CDR3 sequence (DNA): TGTGCCAGTAGTATAGGGCAGAACAATGAGCAGTTCTTC. J is TRBJ2-1 and V is TRBV19; the D is unclear. Germline V lookup: CDR1 LNHDA, CDR2 SQIVND (reference sequence). Trimming took off 1 base at V and 5 bases at J, with 6 bases between the two ends. The CDR3 is 13 residues long.

The rearrangement uses TRBV5-4 and TRBJ1-2; D remains ambiguous. CDR3 length equals 14 residues. Germline V gene lookup returns CDR1 SGHNT and CDR2 YYREEE (reference sequence). V shed 2 bases and J shed 0 bases, with 8 bases lying between them. This CDR3 reads CASSFGHSNYGYTF. As DNA, the CDR3 is TGTGCCAGCAGCTTCGGTCATTCTAACTATGGCTACACCTTC.

This chain connects TRBV29-1 to TRBJ2-7; TRBD2 aligns across 10 bases. The CDR3 length is 16 residues. Losses at the gene ends were 0 bases for V and 2 bases for J; bases not matched to a gene: 7. Germline V CDR1 and CDR2: SQVTM, ANQGSEA. The CDR3: CSVEDLASGGTYEQYF. CDR3 in DNA: TGCAGCGTTGAAGATCTGGCTAGCGGGGGAACCTACGAGCAGTACTTC.

With respect to this clone: In the same sample, other DNA sequences code for this CDR3. Here the CDR3 reads CASSSGYEQYF. The CDR3 DNA reads TGTGCCAGCAGTTCCGGGTACGAGCAGTACTTC. The chain employs TRBV27 and TRBJ2-7; D is unresolved. The germline V gene encodes CDR1 MNHEY and CDR2 SMNVEV (reference sequence). V gave up 4 bases and J gave up 4 bases, with 5 bases separating them. The CDR3 contains 11 residues.

The V gene is TRBV5-1, the J gene TRBJ2-7, with D perhaps TRBD2 (5 bases). V lost 4 bases and J 2 bases, leaving 13 bases between the germline ends. The germline V gene has CDR1 SGHRS and CDR2 YFSETQ. The CDR3 is 14 residues long. The CDR3 here is CASSTFGGAYEQYF. The CDR3 DNA reads TGCGCCAGCAGCACCTTCGGAGGAGCCTACGAGCAGTACTTC. Based on the CDR3 plus reference TRBV5-1 and TRBJ2-7, the full variable domain is KAGVTQTPRYLIKTRGQQVTLSCSPISGHRSVSWYQQTPGQGLQFLFEYFSETQRNKGNFPGRFSGRQFSNSRSEMNVSTLELGDSALYLCASSTFGGAYEQYFGPGTRLTVT.